The 20 T cell receptor beta chains listed next were all sequenced from one sample in a study of blood T cells in healthy people across ages. A sample-barcoded 5' primer and a J-beta primer mix were used in a second PCR of roughly 7 to 11 cycles. Each CDR3 protein is one row after TCRdb ran MiXCR on the 5' RACE reads. The sample lists some 850,000 distinct CDR3 sequences; about 26% were seen once. This same sample was also taken into another study, of T cells of mothers and their children.

The sequenced sample was blood. Every receptor here comes from a boy between 5 and 17 years old in good health.

The rearrangement joins TRBV2 to TRBJ2-3; the D gene is possibly TRBD2 (5 bases). This CDR3 contains 14 residues. Germline CDR1 reads SNHLY; CDR2 reads FYNNEI. V was trimmed by 10 bases and J by 1 base, leaving 15 bases between them. For the CDR3, the DNA is TGTGCCACGTGGGGAGCGGTCGGCACAGATACGCAGTATTTT. Its translation is CATWGAVGTDTQYF.

V usage is TRBV20-1 and J usage is TRBJ2-3, with 8 bases fitting TRBD1. This CDR3 region has 13 residues. The germline V gene encodes CDR1 DFQATT and CDR2 SNEGSKA (reference sequence). Trimming at V came to 3 bases and at J to 5 bases, leaving 4 bases not matched to a gene. CDR3 nucleotides: TGCAGTGCTAGGGGAACAGGGGGAGATACGCAGTATTTT. Protein sequence: CSARGTGGDTQYF.

The chain is built from TRBV18 and TRBJ2-1, with 9 bases that match TRBD2. V shed 6 bases, J shed 4 bases, and the junction held 7 bases outside the gene matches. The CDR3 contains 15 residues. The germline gives CDR1 KGHSH, CDR2 LQKENI. In DNA, the CDR3 is TGTGCCAGCTCTCAGGGGACTAGCAAGTACAATGAGCAGTTCTTC. Translating gives CASSQGTSKYNEQFF.

The chain combines TRBV6-6 with TRBJ1-1; D is undetermined. Trimming took off 5 bases at V and 0 bases at J, with 13 bases between the two ends. Germline CDR1 MNHNY, CDR2 SVGAGI (reference sequence). The CDR3 has 15 amino acids. The CDR3 reads CASSKEAQLNTEAFF. The CDR3 DNA follows: TGTGCCAGCAGTAAAGAAGCGCAGTTGAACACTGAAGCTTTCTTT.

This clonotype has only a few counts. The chain links TRBV7-9 to TRBJ2-1, with D perhaps matching TRBD2 (6 bases). V was clipped by 7 bases and J by 12 bases, with 16 bases between them. The CDR3 is made up of 12 amino acids. The germline gives CDR1 SEHNR, CDR2 FQNEAQ (reference sequence). The CDR3 here is CASIAGTGGQFF. The CDR3 region has the DNA TGTGCCAGCATCGCTGGGACCGGGGGGCAGTTCTTC.

This clonotype was observed a few times. The CDR3 spells CASSSRTGATTNEKLFF. DNA of the CDR3: TGTGCCAGCAGTTCCCGGACAGGCGCCACAACTAATGAAAAACTGTTTTTT. V and J are TRBV6-5 and TRBJ1-4, with 7 bases lining up with TRBD1. The germline CDR1 and CDR2 sequences are MNHEY and SVGAGI. This CDR3 has 17 amino acids. The J segment lost 0 bases and the V segment lost 4 bases, leaving 8 bases of the junction unmatched.

The rearrangement joins TRBV7-9 to TRBJ2-5; 9 bases are shared with TRBD1. The J call may be faulty, since TRBJ2-7 better matches the DNA end. The CDR3 totals 14 residues. Germline CDR1 SEHNR, CDR2 FQNEAQ (reference sequence). CDR3 nucleotide sequence: TGTGCCAGCAGCATACCGACAGGGGGTTACGAGCAGTACTTC. Protein sequence: CASSIPTGGYEQYF.

The gene calls are TRBV12-3 or TRBV12-4 and TRBJ2-3; 7 bases are shared with TRBD2. The CDR3 is made up of 17 amino acids. Unmatched junction bases numbered 14, after V lost 3 bases and J lost 5 bases. CDR3 DNA: TGTGCCAGCAGTTTTCGGACTAGTGAGAATATAGGAGATACGCAGTATTTT. Protein product: CASSFRTSENIGDTQYF.

V is TRBV6-2 or TRBV6-3 and J is TRBJ2-3; the D gene could be TRBD1 or TRBD2 (6 bases each). Germline loops: CDR1 MNHEY, CDR2 SVGEGT. V was pared by 6 bases and J by 7 bases, with 17 bases between. The CDR3 covers 14 residues. The CDR3 region has the DNA TGTGCCAGCAGCGAGGGGGGCGGTTCCCATACGCAGTATTTT. Its translation: CASSEGGGSHTQYF.

This clonotype was seen only a few times. The rearrangement links TRBV27 to TRBJ2-4, with TRBD2 matching 11 bases. This CDR3 spans 16 amino acids. The trim removed 10 bases at V and 6 bases at J, leaving 14 bases unmatched. Germline CDR1 MNHEY, CDR2 SMNVEV (reference sequence). The CDR3 loop is CATQGGTSGRGNIQYF. The DNA of the CDR3 is TGTGCCACCCAGGGAGGGACTAGCGGTCGGGGAAACATTCAGTACTTC.

This clonotype has a handful of counts. The chain links TRBV10-3 to TRBJ2-7; 8 bases align to TRBD1. After removal of 3 bases from V and 1 base from J, the junction contained 11 bases not matched to a gene. Germline lookup yields CDR1 ENHRY and CDR2 SYGVKD. This CDR3 is 17 amino acids long. CDR3 loop: CAISDTTGELPSYEQYF. In DNA, the CDR3 is TGTGCCATCAGTGATACGACAGGGGAACTACCATCCTACGAGCAGTACTTC.

In this sample, this clonotype turned up once. At one end, the junction sequence differs from germline, possibly due to a read error. V and J are TRBV7-7 and TRBJ2-1, with TRBD1 identical over 8 bases. CDR3 length: 16 residues. Germline-derived CDR1 and CDR2 are SSHAT and FNYEAQ (reference sequence). CDR3 loop: CASSSGQGGSYNEQFF. CDR3 in DNA: TGTGCTAGCAGCTCCGGACAGGGAGGCTCCTACAATGAGCAGTTCTTC.

This clonotype was observed a few times. The chain is built from TRBV27 and TRBJ1-2, with D uncertain. CDR1 and CDR2 (germline): MNHEY, SMNVEV (reference sequence). The CDR3 extends over 14 amino acids. Trimming took off 6 bases at V and 1 base at J, with 12 bases between the two ends. The CDR3 sequence: CASSQPGLNYGYTF. In DNA form, the CDR3 reads TGTGCCAGCAGCCAACCGGGCCTTAACTATGGCTACACCTTC.

This clonotype turned up a few times. The V gene is TRBV18, the J gene TRBJ2-7; 11 nucleotides match TRBD1. This CDR3 has 15 amino acids. Germline-derived CDR1 and CDR2 are KGHSH and LQKENI. The ends lost 1 base at V and 5 bases at J; junction bases unmatched: 4. This CDR3 reads CASSPRGQGANEQYF. In DNA form, the CDR3 reads TGTGCCAGCTCACCACGAGGACAGGGGGCTAACGAGCAGTACTTC.

This clonotype has a handful of counts. The chain links TRBV11-3 to TRBJ2-2; 10 nucleotides line up with TRBD2. Germline CDR1 and CDR2: SGHNT and YENEEA. The CDR3 totals 16 residues. V dropped 1 base and J dropped 7; count of bases not matched to a gene: 6. The CDR3 DNA reads as TGTGCCAGCAGCTTAGTTACTAGCGGGGTCGACGGGGAGCTGTTTTTT. Protein sequence: CASSLVTSGVDGELFF.

This clonotype appeared a few times. The chain employs TRBV7-9 and TRBJ2-7; 8 bases match TRBD1. V was clipped by 0 bases and J by 7 bases; unmatched bases: 2. Germline lookup yields CDR1 SEHNR and CDR2 FQNEAQ (reference sequence). CDR3 size: 13 residues. CDR3 DNA sequence: TGTGCCAGCAGCTTAGCCGACAGGGGAGAGCAGTACTTC. Protein product: CASSLADRGEQYF.

This clonotype was seen a few times. The CDR3, as DNA: TGTGCCAGCAGTCCCTTCTCGGGTACTCACGAGCAGTTCTTC. This codes for CASSPFSGTHEQFF. The rearrangement links TRBV6-5 to TRBJ2-1, with D unresolved. Germline-derived CDR1 and CDR2 are MNHEY and SVGAGI. The CDR3 has 14 amino acids. V dropped 5 bases and J dropped 10 bases, with 18 bases sitting between them.

This clonotype was seen a few times. The chain has TRBV2 and TRBJ2-5; 9 bases are shared with TRBD2. The junction had 7 bases not matched to a gene; V was cut back by 7 bases and J by 1 base. Germline values: CDR1 SNHLY, CDR2 FYNNEI. There are 15 residues in the CDR3. This CDR3 is CASTKRGDVQETQYF. The CDR3 coding sequence is TGTGCCAGCACAAAGCGGGGGGACGTCCAAGAGACCCAGTACTTC.

J is TRBJ2-5 and V is TRBV25-1; D may correspond to TRBD1 or TRBD2 (6 bases each). The CDR3 runs to 15 residues. V lost 1 base and J 4 bases, leaving 13 bases between the germline ends. Germline CDR1 reads MGHDK; CDR2 reads SYGVNS. The CDR3 nucleotides are TGTGCCAGCAGTGAATTATGGGGGGCGAGAGAGACCCAGTACTTC. It specifies CASSELWGARETQYF.

The chain carries TRBV4-2 and TRBJ2-7; no definite D call. The CDR3 length is 13 residues. The germline V gene has CDR1 LGHNA and CDR2 YNFKEQ. Trimming shortened V by 0 bases and J by 7 bases, and 10 bases separated the two germline ends. DNA of the CDR3: TGTGCCAGCAGCCAAGATGGGGTACGTGAGCAGTACTTC. Protein: CASSQDGVREQYF.